The 21 T cell receptor beta chains below come from one sample, sequenced in a study of blood T cell repertoires in COVID-19 (dated by TCRdb to the early 2020s). The library was produced with the immunoSEQ multiplex PCR assay. Sourced from immuneACCESS, this table was stored by TCRdb with only in-frame sequences that have V and J called. A share of the clones is absent; for the studies checked, an unresolved V gene accounts for under half, and the remainder has no known explanation. The table for this sample lists around 380,000 clones; 80% to 90% of them were counted only once. 1% to 1.5% of the sample comes from the top ten. Sequencing was performed on PBMCs or T cells enriched from blood (not recorded which). The receptors come from a man aged 25 to 40 who had recovered from COVID-19.

The chain combines TRBV6-6 with TRBJ1-2; a weak D match, TRBD1 (5 bases). Germline V gene lookup returns CDR1 MNHNY and CDR2 SVGAGI (reference sequence). V was trimmed by 4 bases and J by 8 bases, leaving 17 bases between them. The CDR3 loop spans 14 amino acids. The CDR3 region is CASSWQGVARGYTF. CDR3 nucleotide sequence: TGTGCCAGCAGTTGGCAGGGTGTGGCCCGGGGCTACACCTTC.

V gene TRBV9 combines with J gene TRBJ2-6; D not certain. Trimming left V 3 bases short and J 0 bases short, with 7 bases between. CDR1 and CDR2 (germline): SGDLS, YYNGEE. The CDR3 consists of 15 residues. The CDR3 DNA reads as TGTGCCAGCAGCGCCCACAGCTCTGGGGCCAACGTCCTGACTTTC. This gives the protein CASSAHSSGANVLTF.

The gene calls are TRBV10-3 and TRBJ1-2; tentative D call: TRBD1 (5 bases). The CDR3 extends over 12 amino acids. Germline V gives CDR1 ENHRY, CDR2 SYGVKD. The V end was cut by 3 bases, the J end by 4 bases, with 6 bases between. CDR3 region: CAISEQAYGYTF. In DNA, the CDR3 is TGTGCCATCAGTGAACAGGCCTATGGCTACACCTTC.

The sample holds many counts of this clone. V gene TRBV4-3 combines with J gene TRBJ1-1, with D uncertain. The CDR3 sequence is 14 residues long. Trimming removed 4 bases from V and 4 bases from J, with 13 bases in between. The germline CDR1 and CDR2 sequences are LGHNA and YSLEER. CDR3 bases: TGCGCCAGCAGCCCGCATGAGGGATCCACTGAAGCTTTCTTT. Translation: CASSPHEGSTEAFF.

This chain uses TRBV25-1 with TRBJ1-3; no clear D. The CDR3 contains 13 residues. The germline gives CDR1 MGHDK, CDR2 SYGVNS. V was shortened by 6 bases and J by 3 bases, with 9 bases between the two germline ends. CDR3: CASSGVSGNTIYF. CDR3 coding DNA: TGTGCCAGCAGCGGTGTTAGTGGAAACACCATATATTTT.

The chain recombines TRBV18 with TRBJ2-7; 7 nucleotides align to TRBD2. Trimming at V came to 4 bases and at J to 2 bases, leaving 8 bases not matched to a gene. This CDR3 has 15 residues. The V gene's germline CDR1 is KGHSH and CDR2 LQKENI. In nucleotides, the CDR3 is TGTGCCAGCTCACGACGACCGGGGACTACCTACGAGCAGTACTTC. Its translation is CASSRRPGTTYEQYF.

In regard to this clone: Additional DNA sequences in this sample encode the identical CDR3. J is TRBJ2-1 and V is TRBV5-1; possibly TRBD1 for D (6 bases). Germline V CDR1 and CDR2: SGHRS, YFSETQ. The CDR3 has 15 residues. V dropped 0 bases and J dropped 3 bases, with 10 bases sitting between them. The CDR3 is CASSLGQGGYNEQFF. The DNA of the CDR3 is TGCGCCAGCAGCTTGGGTCAAGGGGGCTACAATGAGCAGTTCTTC.

This chain joins TRBV19 and TRBJ2-2; TRBD1 matches at 8 bases. Germline V gene data show CDR1 as LNHDA and CDR2 as SQIVND (reference sequence). Trimming cost V 5 bases and J 2 bases; bases outside gene matches: 10. The CDR3 is made up of 17 amino acids. The CDR3 nucleotides read TGTGCCAGTAGTGAGGGACAGGCGCAGTCTAACACCGGGGAGCTGTTTTTT. It encodes CASSEGQAQSNTGELFF.

The chain links TRBV7-9 to TRBJ2-3; tentative D call: TRBD1 (6 bases). Germline CDR1 and CDR2: SEHNR and FQNEAQ (reference sequence). The length of the CDR3 is 15 residues. V was clipped by 3 bases and J by 0 bases, with 10 bases between them. DNA for the CDR3: TGTGCCAGCAGCTTTTGGACAGATAGCACAGATACGCAGTATTTT. Translation gives CASSFWTDSTDTQYF.

The chain couples TRBV19 to TRBJ1-6; unclear D gene. Germline V gives CDR1 LNHDA, CDR2 SQIVND (reference sequence). This CDR3 has 15 amino acids. Trimming removed 1 base from V and 9 bases from J, with 13 bases in between. CDR3 nucleotides: TGTGCCAGTAGTATAGGGAGGATTCCAACTTCACCCCTCCACTTT. It is translated as CASSIGRIPTSPLHF. Using reference TRBV19 and TRBJ1-6 for the parts outside the CDR3, the full variable domain is DGGITQSPKYLFRKEGQNVTLSCEQNLNHDAMYWYRQDPGQGLRLIYYSQIVNDFQKGDIAEGYSVSREKKESFPLTVTSAQKNPTAFYLCASSIGRIPTSPLHFGNGTRLTVT.

The V gene is TRBV3-1 (or the pseudogene TRBV3-2), the J gene TRBJ1-6, with 8 bases identical to TRBD1. V trimming: 5 bases; J trimming: 7 bases; junction bases outside the gene matches: 4. Germline V gene sequence: CDR1 LGHDT, CDR2 YNNKEL (reference sequence). The CDR3 runs to 14 residues. The CDR3 reads CASSSRDRNSPLHF. CDR3 sequence (DNA): TGTGCCAGCAGCTCCCGGGACAGGAATTCACCCCTCCACTTT.

This rearrangement joins TRBV11-2 to TRBJ1-5; D remains unclear. The ends were cut back, 5 bases at V and 2 bases at J, with 16 bases in the middle. The CDR3 is 16 amino acids. CDR1 is SGHAT, CDR2 FQNNGV, per germline. As DNA, the CDR3 is TGTGCCAGCAGCCCCCGCGGCCACCGGGGCAATCAGCCCCAGCATTTT. Encoded protein: CASSPRGHRGNQPQHF.

V gene TRBV7-9 combines with J gene TRBJ1-1; D is perhaps TRBD1 (5 bases). The ends were cut back, 5 bases at V and 4 bases at J, with 11 bases in the middle. CDR3 length: 13 residues. The germline gives CDR1 SEHNR, CDR2 FQNEAQ (reference sequence). CDR3 nucleotides: TGTGCCAGCAGCCAAGACAGTTTCACTGAAGCTTTCTTT. The encoded protein is CASSQDSFTEAFF.

The J gene is TRBJ2-5, the V gene TRBV7-2, with 15 nucleotides matching TRBD2. The CDR3 runs 17 residues. J gave up 5 bases and V 5 bases, and 9 bases lay outside the gene matches. CDR1 SGHTA and CDR2 FQGNSA come from the germline V gene. Here the CDR3 reads CASSARGLAGGRETQYF. The CDR3 DNA sequence: TGTGCCAGCAGCGCACGGGGACTAGCGGGGGGAAGGGAGACCCAGTACTTC. Complete variable domain (other parts from reference TRBV7-2 and TRBJ2-5): GAGVSQSPSNKVTEKGKDVELRCDPISGHTALYWYRQSLGQGLEFLIYFQGNSAPDKSGLPSDRFSAERTGGSVSTLTIQRTQQEDSAVYLCASSARGLAGGRETQYFGPGTRLLVL.

The chain combines TRBV9 with TRBJ2-2; the D gene is possibly TRBD2 (5 bases). CDR1 SGDLS and CDR2 YYNGEE come from the germline V gene. The V gene lost 3 bases and the J gene lost 3 bases, with 6 bases spanning the gap. CDR3 length: 13 amino acids. CDR3 protein: CASSGTYTGELFF. The CDR3 DNA is TGTGCCAGCAGCGGGACTTACACCGGGGAGCTGTTTTTT.

The gene calls are TRBV11-2 and TRBJ1-5; a weak D match, TRBD1 (5 bases). Germline CDR1 SGHAT, CDR2 FQNNGV. The CDR3 is 14 residues long. Trimming cost V 6 bases and J 5 bases, with 14 bases left between them. CDR3 region: CASSLQGFYQPQHF. The CDR3 DNA reads TGTGCCAGCAGTCTCCAGGGTTTTTATCAGCCCCAGCATTTT. The variable domain in full, with the rest retrieved from reference TRBV11-2 and TRBJ1-5, is EAGVAQSPRYKIIEKRQSVAFWCNPISGHATLYWYQQILGQGPKLLIQFQNNGVVDDSQLPKDRFSAERLKGVDSTLKIQPAKLEDSAVYLCASSLQGFYQPQHFGDGTRLSIL.

The chain links TRBV3-1 (or the pseudogene TRBV3-2) to TRBJ2-3; 9 nucleotides align to TRBD2. V gave up 3 bases and J gave up 5 bases; unmatched junction bases: 12. CDR3 length: 17 residues. Germline V gene sequence: CDR1 LGHDT, CDR2 YNNKEL (reference sequence). CDR3 region: CASSHPFAGGQVDTQYF. The CDR3 DNA reads as TGTGCCAGCAGCCACCCCTTTGCGGGGGGGCAAGTAGATACGCAGTATTTT.

The rearrangement joins TRBV5-5 to TRBJ1-5; D may be TRBD1 (6 bases). Trimming cost V 4 bases and J 6 bases, with 20 bases left between them. The CDR3 length is 16 residues. Germline CDR1 SGHKS, CDR2 YYEKEE (reference sequence). This CDR3 reads CASSQTGTGHSQPQHF. The CDR3 DNA follows: TGTGCCAGCAGCCAGACCGGGACGGGACACAGTCAGCCCCAGCATTTT.

This clone showed up just a few times. The gene calls are TRBV30 and TRBJ1-5; no definite D call. This CDR3 contains 13 residues. The V end was cut by 1 base, the J end by 4 bases, with 8 bases between. Germline V CDR1 and CDR2: GTSNPN, SVGIG (reference sequence). The CDR3 spells CAWSDLLNQPQHF. For the CDR3, the DNA is TGTGCCTGGAGTGACCTGCTAAATCAGCCCCAGCATTTT.

The rearrangement joins TRBV7-2 to TRBJ2-2; the match to TRBD1 covers 7 bases. CDR3 size: 16 residues. Germline V gives CDR1 SGHTA, CDR2 FQGNSA. V lost 1 base, J lost 6 bases, and 8 bases stayed unmatched. In nucleotides, the CDR3 is TGTGCCAGCAGCTTAGAACCGACAGGGCGTCCCGGGGAGCTGTTTTTT. As protein: CASSLEPTGRPGELFF.

This chain connects TRBV27 to TRBJ1-3; TRBD1 is a possible D gene (5 bases). Germline loops: CDR1 MNHEY, CDR2 SMNVEV (reference sequence). V was pared by 5 bases and J by 0 bases, with 11 bases between. The CDR3 is made up of 15 amino acids. This chain's CDR3 is CASSPQGSSGNTIYF. CDR3 nucleotides: TGTGCCAGCAGTCCCCAGGGTTCCTCTGGAAACACCATATATTTT.